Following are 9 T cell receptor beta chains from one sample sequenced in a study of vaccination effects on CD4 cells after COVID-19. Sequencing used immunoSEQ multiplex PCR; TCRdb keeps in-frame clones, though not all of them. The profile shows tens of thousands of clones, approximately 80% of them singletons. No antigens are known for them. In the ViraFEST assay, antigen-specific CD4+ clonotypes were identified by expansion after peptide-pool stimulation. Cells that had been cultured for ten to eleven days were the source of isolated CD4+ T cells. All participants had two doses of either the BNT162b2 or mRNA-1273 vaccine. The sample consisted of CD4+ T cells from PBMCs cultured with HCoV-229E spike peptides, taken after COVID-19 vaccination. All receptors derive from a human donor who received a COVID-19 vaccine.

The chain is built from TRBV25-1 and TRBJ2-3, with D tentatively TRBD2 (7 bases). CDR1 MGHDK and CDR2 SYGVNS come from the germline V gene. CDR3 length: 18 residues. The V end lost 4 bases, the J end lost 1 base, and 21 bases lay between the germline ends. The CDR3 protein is CASSAALGAGHRTDTQYF. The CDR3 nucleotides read TGTGCCAGCAGTGCGGCATTGGGAGCGGGACACCGCACAGATACGCAGTATTTT.

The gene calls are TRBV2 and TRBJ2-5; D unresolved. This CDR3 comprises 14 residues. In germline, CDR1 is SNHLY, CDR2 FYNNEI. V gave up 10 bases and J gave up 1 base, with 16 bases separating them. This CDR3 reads CATKDVPAQETQYF. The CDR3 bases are TGTGCCACTAAGGACGTCCCGGCCCAAGAGACCCAGTACTTC. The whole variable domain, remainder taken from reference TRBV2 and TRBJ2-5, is EPEVTQTPSHQVTQMGQEVILRCVPISNHLYFYWYRQILGQKVEFLVSFYNNEISEKSEIFDDQFSVERPDGSNFTLKIRSTKLEDSAMYFCATKDVPAQETQYFGPGTRLLVL.

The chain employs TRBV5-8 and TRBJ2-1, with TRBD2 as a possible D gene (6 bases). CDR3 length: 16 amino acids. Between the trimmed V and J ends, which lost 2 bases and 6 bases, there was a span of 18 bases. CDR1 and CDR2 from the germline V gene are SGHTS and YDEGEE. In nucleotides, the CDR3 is TGTGCCAGCAGCTTAAGGCCCAGGATGGGGGGCAATGAGCAGTTCTTC. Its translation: CASSLRPRMGGNEQFF. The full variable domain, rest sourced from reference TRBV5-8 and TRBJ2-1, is EAGVTQSPTHLIKTRGQQATLRCSPISGHTSVYWYQQALGLGLQFLLWYDEGEERNRGNFPPRFSGRQFPNYSSELNVNALELEDSALYLCASSLRPRMGGNEQFFGPGTRLTVL.

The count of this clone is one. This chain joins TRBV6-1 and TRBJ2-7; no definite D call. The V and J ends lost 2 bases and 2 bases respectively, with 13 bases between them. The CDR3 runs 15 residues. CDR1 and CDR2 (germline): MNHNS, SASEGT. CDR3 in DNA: TGTGCCAGCAGTGAACCCGCCTATGGCGCCTACGAGCAGTACGTC. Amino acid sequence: CASSEPAYGAYEQYV.

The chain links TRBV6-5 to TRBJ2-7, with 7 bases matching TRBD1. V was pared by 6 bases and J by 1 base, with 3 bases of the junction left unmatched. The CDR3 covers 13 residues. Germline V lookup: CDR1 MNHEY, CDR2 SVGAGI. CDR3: CASSRGQSYEQYV. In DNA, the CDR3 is TGTGCCAGCAGCAGGGGACAGTCCTACGAGCAGTACGTC.

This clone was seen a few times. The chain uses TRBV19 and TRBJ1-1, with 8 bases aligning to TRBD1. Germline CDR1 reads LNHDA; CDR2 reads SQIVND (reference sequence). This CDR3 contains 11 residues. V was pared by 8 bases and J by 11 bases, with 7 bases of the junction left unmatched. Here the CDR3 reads CASQGAWGAFF. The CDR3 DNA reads TGTGCCAGTCAGGGGGCTTGGGGTGCTTTCTTT.

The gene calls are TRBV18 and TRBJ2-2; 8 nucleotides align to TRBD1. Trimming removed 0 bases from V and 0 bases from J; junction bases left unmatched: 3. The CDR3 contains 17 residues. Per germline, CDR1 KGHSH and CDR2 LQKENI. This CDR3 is CASSPPRTGPNTGELFF. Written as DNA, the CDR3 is TGTGCCAGCTCACCACCAAGGACAGGGCCGAACACCGGGGAGCTGTTTTTT.

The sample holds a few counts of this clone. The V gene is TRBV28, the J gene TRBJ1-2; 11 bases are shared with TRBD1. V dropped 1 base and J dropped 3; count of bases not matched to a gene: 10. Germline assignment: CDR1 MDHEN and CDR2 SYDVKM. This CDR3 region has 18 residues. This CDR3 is CASSLLPRTGGRYYGYTF. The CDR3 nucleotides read TGTGCCAGCAGTTTATTGCCCCGGACAGGGGGCAGATACTATGGCTACACCTTC.

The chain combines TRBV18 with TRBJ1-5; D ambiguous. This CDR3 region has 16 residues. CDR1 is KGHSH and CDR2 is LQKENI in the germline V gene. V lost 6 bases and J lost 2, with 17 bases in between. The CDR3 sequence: CASSLRPPEGNQPQHF. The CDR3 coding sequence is TGTGCCAGCTCCCTGAGACCTCCGGAGGGCAATCAGCCCCAGCATTTT.